These 19 T cell receptor beta chains were all obtained from the same sample, sequenced in a study of blood T cell repertoires in COVID-19. Assay used: immunoSEQ multiplex PCR; TCRdb lists only in-frame clones, some missing. The sample lists about 180,000 clones; about three quarters were seen once. Sequences were obtained from peripheral blood. These TCRs come from a woman in her 70s with acute or convalescent COVID-19.

The count of this clone is one. This chain connects TRBV10-1 to TRBJ2-1; the match to TRBD2 covers 8 bases. Germline CDR1 reads WNHNN; CDR2 reads SYGVQD (reference sequence). The V and J ends lost 2 bases and 8 bases, in that order; junction bases with no gene match: 11. This CDR3 region has 16 residues. The CDR3 DNA follows: TGCGCCAGCAGTGAGCCGGGGACTAGGTTCGTTGATGAGCAGTTCTTC. It codes for CASSEPGTRFVDEQFF.

This clone was detected a few times. The chain uses TRBV5-1 and TRBJ1-3; TRBD1 is a possible D gene (6 bases). Germline CDR1 and CDR2: SGHRS and YFSETQ. V was cut by 2 bases and J by 0 bases, with 15 bases left in between. The CDR3 totals 17 residues. For the CDR3, the DNA is TGCGCCAGCAGCTTAACCACCGACAGGCCCTCTGGAAACACCATATATTTT. Amino acid sequence: CASSLTTDRPSGNTIYF.

V and J are TRBV24-1 and TRBJ1-5; D might be TRBD1 (6 bases). This CDR3 comprises 15 residues. Germline values: CDR1 KGHDR, CDR2 SFDVKD. Trimming took off 6 bases at V and 9 bases at J, with 20 bases between the two ends. CDR3 DNA: TGTGCCACCAGTAAACCGGGACACACCAAGGGGCCCCAGCATTTT. This codes for CATSKPGHTKGPQHF.

This chain uses TRBV5-6 with TRBJ2-7; TRBD1 might be the D (6 bases). CDR3 length: 13 residues. Looked up from germline, CDR1 is SGHDT and CDR2 is YYEEEE. V lost 2 bases to trimming and J lost 5 bases, with 11 bases between them. This CDR3 is CASSFIQGNEQYF. DNA of the CDR3: TGTGCCAGCAGCTTCATCCAGGGGAACGAGCAGTACTTC.

The genes are TRBV19 and TRBJ2-2, with 11 positions matching TRBD2. This CDR3 region has 16 residues. V shed 5 bases and J 4 bases; nucleotides not matched to a gene: 6. Germline-derived CDR1 and CDR2 are LNHDA and SQIVND (reference sequence). CDR3 DNA sequence: TGTGCCAGTAGTCTTCCTCTAGCGGGGGGCACCGGGGAGCTGTTTTTT. It codes for CASSLPLAGGTGELFF.

The chain employs TRBV6-5 and TRBJ2-2; tentatively, D is TRBD1 (6 bases). Germline values: CDR1 MNHEY, CDR2 SVGAGI. The CDR3 is 15 residues long. Trimming stripped 10 bases from V and 7 bases from J, with 22 bases between. The CDR3 protein is CATRDGQIRDGELFF. The CDR3 nucleotides are TGTGCCACCAGAGACGGACAGATCCGAGACGGGGAGCTGTTTTTT.

This chain connects TRBV27 to TRBJ1-3; the D is unclear. Trimming removed 1 base at V and 8 bases at J, with 9 bases between. Germline CDR1 is MNHEY and CDR2 is SMNVEV (reference sequence). The CDR3 consists of 13 residues. CDR3 protein: CASSLLYGDTIYF. CDR3 nucleotide sequence: TGTGCCAGCAGTTTATTGTACGGGGACACCATATATTTT.

Notes on this clone: This CDR3 is also generated by other DNA sequences in the sample. This chain connects TRBV2 to TRBJ2-2, with D hard to call. The germline V and J ends were trimmed by 1 base and 1 base, with 7 bases remaining between them. CDR1 is SNHLY and CDR2 is FYNNEI in the germline V gene. This CDR3 has 15 residues. CDR3 in amino acids: CASSEDSVNTGELFF. DNA for the CDR3: TGTGCCAGCAGTGAAGATTCAGTGAACACCGGGGAGCTGTTTTTT.

The chain carries TRBV7-8 and TRBJ1-5, with D perhaps matching TRBD1 (5 bases). Germline V CDR1 and CDR2: SGHVS, FQNEAQ. V was cut by 7 bases and J by 3 bases, with 16 bases left in between. The CDR3 sequence is 15 residues long. CDR3 in amino acids: CASTSQGQNNQPQHF. In DNA, the CDR3 is TGTGCCAGCACCTCCCAGGGCCAGAACAATCAGCCCCAGCATTTT.

The J gene is TRBJ2-2, the V gene TRBV9; D is uncertain. This CDR3 region has 13 residues. Between the trimmed V and J ends, which lost 7 bases and 4 bases, there was a span of 11 bases. Germline lookup yields CDR1 SGDLS and CDR2 YYNGEE. The CDR3 nucleotides are TGTGCCAGCCGCCTTTCGGGCACCGGGGAGCTGTTTTTT. Translated, it gives CASRLSGTGELFF. Supplemented by reference TRBV9 and TRBJ2-2, the full variable domain reads DSGVTQTPKHLITATGQRVTLRCSPRSGDLSVYWYQQSLDQGLQFLIQYYNGEERAKGNILERFSAQQFPDLHSELNLSSLELGDSALYFCASRLSGTGELFFGEGSRLTVL.

The J gene is TRBJ2-7, the V gene TRBV15; 11 bases fit TRBD2. This CDR3 is 16 amino acids long. Germline V CDR1 and CDR2: LNHNV, YYDKDF (reference sequence). The V and J ends lost 3 bases and 2 bases, in that order; junction bases with no gene match: 6. The CDR3 DNA follows: TGTGCCACCAGCAGGGAGACTAGCGGGGTTCCCTACGAGCAGTACTTC. It translates to CATSRETSGVPYEQYF.

The genes are TRBV7-9 and TRBJ1-4, with D maybe TRBD1 (5 bases). V was shortened by 1 base and J by 4 bases, with 7 bases between the two germline ends. This CDR3 spans 14 amino acids. From germline, CDR1 is SEHNR and CDR2 FQNEAQ (reference sequence). The CDR3 is CASSLGQLNEKLFF. The CDR3 bases are TGTGCCAGCAGCTTAGGACAGCTTAATGAAAAACTGTTTTTT.

The rearrangement uses TRBV9 and TRBJ2-5, with TRBD2 identical over 9 bases. The CDR3 runs 14 residues. The junction had 6 bases not matched to a gene; V was cut back by 4 bases and J by 5 bases. Germline V lookup: CDR1 SGDLS, CDR2 YYNGEE. CDR3 nucleotides: TGTGCCAGCAGCCCCGGACTAGCGCGTGAGACCCAGTACTTC. It encodes CASSPGLARETQYF. The full variable domain, completed using reference TRBV9 and TRBJ2-5, is DSGVTQTPKHLITATGQRVTLRCSPRSGDLSVYWYQQSLDQGLQFLIQYYNGEERAKGNILERFSAQQFPDLHSELNLSSLELGDSALYFCASSPGLARETQYFGPGTRLLVL.

The V and J genes are TRBV7-2 and TRBJ1-3, with D possibly being TRBD1 (6 bases). CDR1 is SGHTA and CDR2 is FQGNSA in the germline V gene. CDR3 length equals 15 residues. The germline V and J ends were trimmed by 5 bases and 4 bases, with 15 bases remaining between them. CDR3: CASSPAAGAGNTIYF. CDR3 nucleotide sequence: TGTGCCAGCAGCCCCGCGGCAGGGGCCGGAAACACCATATATTTT.

The chain combines TRBV18 with TRBJ1-5; possibly TRBD1 for D (5 bases). The CDR3 is 13 residues long. Trimming stripped 6 bases from V and 5 bases from J, with 11 bases between. Germline CDR1 and CDR2: KGHSH and LQKENI. The CDR3 reads CASSTGKDQPQHF. CDR3 in DNA: TGTGCCAGCTCCACAGGAAAAGATCAGCCCCAGCATTTT.

The chain recombines TRBV2 with TRBJ2-7; D perhaps matches TRBD1 (5 bases). With 5 bases removed from V and 1 base from J, the gap between germline ends came to 15 bases. CDR3 length equals 15 residues. CDR1 and CDR2 (germline): SNHLY, FYNNEI. CDR3 sequence: CASSQPRVGSYEQYF. The CDR3 DNA is TGTGCCAGCAGTCAGCCCAGGGTTGGATCCTACGAGCAGTACTTC.

The chain links TRBV7-8 to TRBJ2-2; a possible D gene is TRBD2 (5 bases). There are 16 residues in the CDR3. Trimming left V 4 bases short and J 5 bases short, with 17 bases between. Germline CDR1 reads SGHVS; CDR2 reads FQNEAQ. Here the CDR3 reads CASSSAQAVGTGELFF. As DNA, the CDR3 is TGTGCCAGCAGCTCCGCCCAAGCGGTTGGGACCGGGGAGCTGTTTTTT.

CDR3 bases: TGCGCCAGCAGCTTGGGGACTTCAGGGGCCTACAATGAGCAGTTCTTC. Amino acids: CASSLGTSGAYNEQFF. This sequence joins TRBV5-1 and TRBJ2-1, with a possible D match to TRBD1 (6 bases). CDR3 length: 16 amino acids. Germline V CDR1 and CDR2: SGHRS, YFSETQ. Trimming took 0 bases from V and 2 from J, leaving 12 bases between them.

The V gene is TRBV12-3 or TRBV12-4, the J gene TRBJ1-1, with D unclear. The CDR3 sequence is 11 residues long. The V end was cut by 4 bases, the J end by 8 bases, with 8 bases between. This chain's CDR3 is CASSSYWEAFF. CDR3 DNA sequence: TGTGCCAGCAGTTCGTACTGGGAAGCTTTCTTT.